Here is one T cell receptor beta chain with its context. In the authors' methods: Reference gene primer amplification yielded estimated nucleated cell counts. The method was immunoSEQ multiplex PCR; TCRdb's version includes in-frame clones alone and lacks a portion of them. That table is the source of V, J and clone size, and D and trimming were worked out from the DNA. The sample holds 150,000 to 200,000 clones, more than 70% seen once. The sample is drawn from a study of blood T cell repertoires in COVID-19. Turning to the study itself: Material from acute and convalescent COVID-19 was sourced from the United States, Italy and Spain. Sample material is recorded as cDNA or gDNA derived from T cells, B-cell-depleted T cells, or PBMCs.

Trimming pared 1 base from V and 4 bases from J, leaving 9 bases between. This CDR3 has 13 residues. Germline V CDR1 and CDR2: GTSNPN, SVGIG (reference sequence). Specimen: peripheral blood. The receptor was derived from a woman in her fifties or sixties with acute or convalescent COVID-19. J is TRBJ2-3 and V is TRBV30; possibly TRBD2 for D (6 bases). CDR3 loop: CAWSEEGSDTQYF. The CDR3 nucleotides are TGTGCCTGGAGTGAGGAGGGGTCAGATACGCAGTATTTT.